This TCR beta chain was sequenced in a study of shared clonotypes between healthy human individuals. The study drew its donors from healthy HIV-negative adults without recent acute infections or vaccinations. The V and J ends lost 8 bases and 8 bases, in that order; junction bases with no gene match: 16. This CDR3 spans 16 amino acids. Germline V gives CDR1 LNHNV, CDR2 YYDKDF (reference sequence). TCRdb's table, derived via immunoSEQ multiplex PCR, lists solely in-frame clones and lacks some. The sample consists of 2 million to 2.5 million clones, about nine tenths of them appearing once. Sequencing was done on a sample of naive CD4+ T cells from PBMCs. Subset indicated: CD45RA+ positively selected. The receptor's source is a man aged 18 to 35 in good health. Some clones in this sample may be carry-over from other donors' samples. The chain has TRBV15 and TRBJ2-1; 9 nucleotides match TRBD2. CDR3 DNA sequence: TGTGCCACCTCGATGGGGCTAGCGGGAACCCTAGATGAGCAGTTCTTC. Amino acids: CATSMGLAGTLDEQFF.